This T cell receptor beta chain appears in the sequencing data of a study of blood T cells in healthy people across ages. Points from the study as a whole: Across the age range, TCR beta diversity per million T cells fell in a roughly linear way.

For the second PCR, which ran for about 6 to 11 cycles, a sample-barcoded 5' primer and a J-beta primer mix were used. From the 5' RACE reads, TCRdb called clonotypes with MiXCR, one entry per CDR3 protein. The data contain under 800,000 distinct CDR3 sequences, roughly 44% of them seen just once; the ten biggest clones take up 20% to 25%. In this sample, this clonotype turned up a few times. Its antigen remains unidentified. The V gene's germline CDR1 is DFQATT and CDR2 SNEGSKA (reference sequence). The CDR3 loop spans 16 amino acids. Trimming removed 3 bases at V and 2 bases at J, with 17 bases between.

The sequenced sample was blood. This TCR came from a woman in her sixties in good health. The chain recombines TRBV20-1 with TRBJ2-1, with a weak D call TRBD2 (6 bases). The CDR3 region has the DNA TGCAGTGCTAGTAAACCGACCGGGACTCCCTACAATGAGCAGTTCTTC. Translating gives CSASKPTGTPYNEQFF.